The rows below give T cell receptor beta chains drawn from one sample of a study of T cells after yellow fever vaccination. MiXCR, applied by TCRdb to the 5' RACE reads, yields one record per CDR3 protein. This table has about 350,000 distinct CDR3 sequences, roughly 8.4% appearing once. The sample was PBMCs, taken more than 35 days after the first yellow fever vaccination. The receptors here all came from a man between 18 and 35 years old who received the YFV17D yellow fever vaccine. CDR3s include the opening cysteine and the closing phenylalanine or tryptophan. Each record gives: V gene, clone size, J gene, D gene, CDR3 length, CDR3 DNA, CDR3 protein. A D gene is named only where the DNA matches it firmly. Expanded clones get a size class; other rows say once, few or many, or leave the size out.

TRBV7-3	few	TRBJ2-1	.	13	TGTGCCAGGGGGGACGTAAAATGGGCTGAGCAGTTCTTC	CARGDVKWAEQFF
TRBV20-1	few	TRBJ1-2	.	15	TGCAGTGTCACAGAGATCCACCCAACGCCCTTGCGCTACACCTTC	CSVTEIHPTPLRYTF
TRBV7-2	.	TRBJ1-4	.	15	TGTGCCAGCAGCTTCTTCGGCGGCGGGAATGAAAAACTGTTTTTT	CASSFFGGGNEKLFF
TRBV7-9	.	TRBJ2-5	.	15	TGTGCCAGCAGCGTACCACTCTCAGGTGAAGAGACCCAGTACTTC	CASSVPLSGEETQYF
TRBV3-1	many	TRBJ1-5	.	16	TGTGCCAGCAGCCAAGAACCCCCCATGGGCAATCAGCCCCAGCATTTT	CASSQEPPMGNQPQHF
TRBV20-1	.	TRBJ1-1	.	12	TGCAGTGCCACACCTCCTACACGGGAAGCTTTCTTT	CSATPPTREAFF
TRBV10-3	few	TRBJ2-1	.	15	TGTGCCATCAGTGAACCCCCGACGGGCTACAATGAGCAGTTCTTC	CAISEPPTGYNEQFF
TRBV6-2/TRBV6-3	.	TRBJ2-3	.	18	TGTGCCAGCAGCCCCCCCCTCTGGCGGGGCACCGAGGCAGATACGCAGTATTTT	CASSPPLWRGTEADTQYF
TRBV2	many	TRBJ1-1	.	12	TGTGCCAGCAGTTCAGGCAGAACTGAAGCTTTCTTT	CASSSGRTEAFF
TRBV18	many	TRBJ2-3	TRBD2	19	TGTGCCAGCTCACCAGTCACGAGCGGGGGGTACTCTGGCACAGATACGCAGTATTTT	CASSPVTSGGYSGTDTQYF
TRBV7-6	.	TRBJ2-3	.	15	TGTGCCAGCAGCTTAGCTGTGGGAGGCACAGATACGCAGTATTTT	CASSLAVGGTDTQYF
TRBV20-1	.	TRBJ1-4	.	15	TGCAGTGCCAGCAATCCGGCGGATTTAAAGGAAAAACTGTTTTTT	CSASNPADLKEKLFF
TRBV4-3	many	TRBJ2-1	TRBD2	14	TGCGCCAGCAGCCAAGAGGGGGGGTGGAATGAGCAGTTCTTC	CASSQEGGWNEQFF
TRBV2	.	TRBJ2-2	.	13	TGTGCCAGCACCTGGACCTTTGTCGGGGAGCTGTTTTTT	CASTWTFVGELFF
TRBV4-2	few	TRBJ2-7	TRBD2	15	TGTGCCAGCAGCCAAGAAACTAGCGGGTTCAACGAGCAGTACTTC	CASSQETSGFNEQYF
TRBV28	.	TRBJ2-1	TRBD2	16	TGTGCCAGCAGTTCAACTAGCGGGGGGCCTCGGAGAGAGCAGTTCTTC	CASSSTSGGPRREQFF
TRBV11-2	.	TRBJ2-7	.	16	TGTGCCAGCAGCCAAGAGGAACAGGGAGGAGGGTACGAGCAGTACTTC	CASSQEEQGGGYEQYF